Listed below are T cell receptor beta chains from one sample, sequenced in a study of OX40 agonist ivuxolimab in advanced cancers. Only in-frame clones appear in the TCRdb table, and some are missing; sequencing was by immunoSEQ multiplex PCR. Of approximately 100,000 clones detected, 90% to 95% appear once; the ten largest clones hold 0.4% to 0.55%. Specimen: CD4+ or CD8+ T cells sorted from blood, collected in a trial of the OX40 agonist ivuxolimab. The origin of the receptors is an adult with an advanced solid tumor such as melanoma, head and neck, liver or kidney cancer. CDR3s include the opening cysteine and the closing phenylalanine or tryptophan. The order of the fields is CDR3 protein, CDR3 DNA, V gene, clone size, J gene, D gene. D genes are given only for firm matches. Some rows mark clone size as missing; the rest say once, few, many or name a class of expanded clone.

CASSPGQGLKNIQYF | TGTGCCAGCTCACCTGGACAGGGTTTAAAAAACATTCAGTACTTC | TRBV18 | . | TRBJ2-4 | TRBD1
CASSLVSQPQHF | TGTGCCAGCAGCTTAGTAAGTCAGCCCCAGCATTTT | TRBV7-2 | . | TRBJ1-5 | .
CASSYSFGSNEQFF | TGTGCCAGCAGTTACTCGTTCGGATCCAATGAGCAGTTCTTC | TRBV6-6 | . | TRBJ2-1 | .
CAWSVQESDWQYF | TGTGCCTGGAGTGTACAGGAAAGCGACTGGCAGTACTTC | TRBV30 | once | TRBJ2-7 | .
CASSPINTQYF | TGTGCCAGCAGCCCAATTAATACGCAGTATTTT | TRBV7-9 | . | TRBJ2-3 | .
CASSRPGGPDSGNTIYF | TGTGCCAGCAGCCGCCCGGGGGGGCCCGACTCTGGAAACACCATATATTTT | TRBV7-2 | . | TRBJ1-3 | .
CASSLSSGNYNEQFF | TGTGCCAGCAGTTTGTCCTCTGGTAACTACAATGAGCAGTTCTTC | TRBV5-5 | . | TRBJ2-1 | .
CASSPGQPGDQPQHF | TGCGCCAGCAGCCCGGGACAGCCCGGCGATCAGCCCCAGCATTTT | TRBV4-1 | . | TRBJ1-5 | TRBD1
CSVGTGVHGELFF | TGCAGCGTCGGGACAGGGGTTCACGGGGAGCTGTTTTTT | TRBV29-1 | . | TRBJ2-2 | TRBD1
CSGRRAGWQETQYF | TGCAGCGGTCGGAGGGCAGGGTGGCAAGAGACCCAGTACTTC | TRBV29-1 | once | TRBJ2-5 | .
CAWSKAGGNQPQHF | TGTGCCTGGAGTAAGGCGGGTGGCAATCAGCCCCAGCATTTT | TRBV30 | few | TRBJ1-5 | .